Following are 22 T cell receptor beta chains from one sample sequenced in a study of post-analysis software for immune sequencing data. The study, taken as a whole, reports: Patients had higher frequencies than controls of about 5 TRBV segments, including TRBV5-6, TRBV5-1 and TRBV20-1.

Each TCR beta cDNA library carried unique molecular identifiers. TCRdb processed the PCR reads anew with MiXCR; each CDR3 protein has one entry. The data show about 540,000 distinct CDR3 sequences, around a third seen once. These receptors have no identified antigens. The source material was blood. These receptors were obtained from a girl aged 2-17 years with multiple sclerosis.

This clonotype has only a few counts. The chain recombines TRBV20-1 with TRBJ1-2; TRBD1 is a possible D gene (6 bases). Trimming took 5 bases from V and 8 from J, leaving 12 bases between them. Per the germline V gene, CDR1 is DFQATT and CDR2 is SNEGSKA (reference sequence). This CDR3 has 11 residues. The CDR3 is CSASGVRGYTF. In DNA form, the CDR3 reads TGCAGTGCTTCAGGGGTGAGAGGCTACACCTTC.

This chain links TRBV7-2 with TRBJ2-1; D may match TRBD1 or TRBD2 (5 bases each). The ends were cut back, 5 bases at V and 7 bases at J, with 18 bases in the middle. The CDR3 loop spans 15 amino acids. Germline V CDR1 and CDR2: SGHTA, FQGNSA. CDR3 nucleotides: TGTGCCAGCAGCGAATGGGACCAGCTGAAGAATGAGCAGTTCTTC. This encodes CASSEWDQLKNEQFF.

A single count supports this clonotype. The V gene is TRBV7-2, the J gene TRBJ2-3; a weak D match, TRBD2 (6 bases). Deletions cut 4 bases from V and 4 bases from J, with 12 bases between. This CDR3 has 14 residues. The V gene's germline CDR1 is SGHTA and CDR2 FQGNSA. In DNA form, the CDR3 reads TGTGCCAGCAGCTCGGGAGTAGGGCCAGATACGCAGTATTTT. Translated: CASSSGVGPDTQYF. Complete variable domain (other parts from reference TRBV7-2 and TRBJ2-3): GAGVSQSPSNKVTEKGKDVELRCDPISGHTALYWYRQSLGQGLEFLIYFQGNSAPDKSGLPSDRFSAERTGGSVSTLTIQRTQQEDSAVYLCASSSGVGPDTQYFGPGTRLTVL.

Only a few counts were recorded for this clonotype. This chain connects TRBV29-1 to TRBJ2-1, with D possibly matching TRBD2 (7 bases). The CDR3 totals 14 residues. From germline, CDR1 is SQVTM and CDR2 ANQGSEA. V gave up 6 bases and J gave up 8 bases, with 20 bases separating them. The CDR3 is CSVPPGGRNYEQFF. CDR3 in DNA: TGCAGCGTACCGCCGGGGGGCCGTAACTATGAGCAGTTCTTC.

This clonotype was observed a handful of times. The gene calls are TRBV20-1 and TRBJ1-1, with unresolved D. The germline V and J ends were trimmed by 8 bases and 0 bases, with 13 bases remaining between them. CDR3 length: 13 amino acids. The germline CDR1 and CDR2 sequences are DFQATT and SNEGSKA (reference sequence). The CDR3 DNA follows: TGCAGTTCCCCCGGCACCCTGAACACTGAAGCTTTCTTT. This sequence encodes CSSPGTLNTEAFF.

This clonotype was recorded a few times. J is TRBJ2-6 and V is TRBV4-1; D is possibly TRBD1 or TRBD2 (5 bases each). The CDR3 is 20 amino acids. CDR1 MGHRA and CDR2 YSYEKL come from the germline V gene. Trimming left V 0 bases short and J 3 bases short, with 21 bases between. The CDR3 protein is CASSQDRRGAPPFGANVLTF. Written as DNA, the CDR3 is TGCGCCAGCAGCCAAGATCGGAGAGGGGCCCCCCCCTTTGGGGCCAACGTCCTGACTTTC.

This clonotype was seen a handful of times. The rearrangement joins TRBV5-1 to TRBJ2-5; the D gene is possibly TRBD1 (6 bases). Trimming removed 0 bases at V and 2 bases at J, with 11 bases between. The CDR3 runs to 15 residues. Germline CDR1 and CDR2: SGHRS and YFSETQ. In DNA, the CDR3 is TGCGCCAGCAGCTTGGTTGGGGACACTCAAGAGACCCAGTACTTC. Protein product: CASSLVGDTQETQYF. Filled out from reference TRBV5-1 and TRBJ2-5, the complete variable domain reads KAGVTQTPRYLIKTRGQQVTLSCSPISGHRSVSWYQQTPGQGLQFLFEYFSETQRNKGNFPGRFSGRQFSNSRSEMNVSTLELGDSALYLCASSLVGDTQETQYFGPGTRLLVL.

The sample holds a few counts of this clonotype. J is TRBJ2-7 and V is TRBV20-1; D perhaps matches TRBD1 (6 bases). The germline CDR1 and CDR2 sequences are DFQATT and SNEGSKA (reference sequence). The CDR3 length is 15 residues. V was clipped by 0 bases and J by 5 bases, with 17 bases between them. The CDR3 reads CSARETGSVRDEQYF. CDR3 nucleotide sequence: TGCAGTGCTAGAGAGACAGGTTCAGTAAGAGACGAGCAGTACTTC.

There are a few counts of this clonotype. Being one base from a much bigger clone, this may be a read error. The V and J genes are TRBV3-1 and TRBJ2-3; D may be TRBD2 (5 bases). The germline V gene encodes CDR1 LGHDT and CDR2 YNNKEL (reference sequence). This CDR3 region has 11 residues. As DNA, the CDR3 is TGTGTCAGCGGCGAGGGAGATACGCAGTATTTT. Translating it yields CVSGEGDTQYF.

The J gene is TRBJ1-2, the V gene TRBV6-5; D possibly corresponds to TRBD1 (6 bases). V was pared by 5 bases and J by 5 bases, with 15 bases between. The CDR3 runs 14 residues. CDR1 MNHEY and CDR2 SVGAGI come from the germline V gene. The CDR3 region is CASSEGDYEYGYTF. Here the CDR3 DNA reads TGTGCCAGCAGTGAGGGGGACTATGAGTATGGCTACACCTTC.

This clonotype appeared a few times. The CDR3 protein is CAISESREGRLAYEQYF. The CDR3 nucleotides read TGTGCCATCAGTGAGTCTAGGGAAGGCAGGTTAGCCTACGAGCAGTACTTC. The genes are TRBV10-3 and TRBJ2-7; unclear D gene. The CDR3 is 17 residues long. Germline CDR1 and CDR2: ENHRY and SYGVKD. Trimming removed 0 bases at V and 2 bases at J, with 17 bases between.

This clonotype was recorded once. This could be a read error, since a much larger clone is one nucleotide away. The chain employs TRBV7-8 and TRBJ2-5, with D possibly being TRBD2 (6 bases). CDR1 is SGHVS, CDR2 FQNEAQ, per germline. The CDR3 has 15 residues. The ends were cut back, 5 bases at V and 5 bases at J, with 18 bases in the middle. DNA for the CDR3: TGTGCCAGCAGCCCCCTGGAGGGCAGAGGGGAGACCCAGTACTTC. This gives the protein CASSPLEGRGETQYF.

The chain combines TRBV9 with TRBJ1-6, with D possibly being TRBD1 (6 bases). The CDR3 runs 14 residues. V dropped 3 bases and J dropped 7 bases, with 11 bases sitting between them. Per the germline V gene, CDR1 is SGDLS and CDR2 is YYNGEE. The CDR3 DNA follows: TGTGCCAGCAGCGAAACAGGGTACAATTCACCCCTCCACTTT. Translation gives CASSETGYNSPLHF.

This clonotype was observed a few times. The CDR3 loop is CASSQDGGAEQFF. In nucleotides, the CDR3 is TGTGCCAGCAGCCAAGACGGCGGGGCCGAGCAGTTCTTC. The V call is TRBV4-2, the J call TRBJ2-1; TRBD2 might be the D (6 bases). V was clipped by 0 bases and J by 10 bases, with 10 bases between them. The CDR3 contains 13 residues. Germline CDR1 LGHNA, CDR2 YNFKEQ.

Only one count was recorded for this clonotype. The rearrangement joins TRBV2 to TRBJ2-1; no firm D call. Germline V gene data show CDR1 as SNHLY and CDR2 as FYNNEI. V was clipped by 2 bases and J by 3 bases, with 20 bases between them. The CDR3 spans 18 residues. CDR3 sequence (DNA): TGTGCCAGCAGTGAAAGGCGAGAGGCCACTTCGATCTACAATGAGCAGTTCTTC. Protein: CASSERREATSIYNEQFF. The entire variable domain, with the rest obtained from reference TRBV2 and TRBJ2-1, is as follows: EPEVTQTPSHQVTQMGQEVILRCVPISNHLYFYWYRQILGQKVEFLVSFYNNEISEKSEIFDDQFSVERPDGSNFTLKIRSTKLEDSAMYFCASSERREATSIYNEQFFGPGTRLTVL.

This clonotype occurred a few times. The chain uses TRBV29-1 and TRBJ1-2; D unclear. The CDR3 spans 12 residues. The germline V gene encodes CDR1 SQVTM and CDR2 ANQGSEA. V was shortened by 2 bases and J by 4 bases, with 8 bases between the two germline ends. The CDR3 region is CSVERDPYGYTF. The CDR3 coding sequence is TGCAGCGTTGAAAGGGATCCCTATGGCTACACCTTC.

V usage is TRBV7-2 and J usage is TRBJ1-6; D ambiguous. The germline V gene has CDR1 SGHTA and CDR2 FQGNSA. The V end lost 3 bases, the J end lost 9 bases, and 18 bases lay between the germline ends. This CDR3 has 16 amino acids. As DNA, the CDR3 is TGTGCCAGCAGCTTGGTGGGGAGGACCATCGGTTCACCCCTCCACTTT. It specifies CASSLVGRTIGSPLHF. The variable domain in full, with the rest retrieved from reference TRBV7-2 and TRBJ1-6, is GAGVSQSPSNKVTEKGKDVELRCDPISGHTALYWYRQSLGQGLEFLIYFQGNSAPDKSGLPSDRFSAERTGGSVSTLTIQRTQQEDSAVYLCASSLVGRTIGSPLHFGNGTRLTVT.

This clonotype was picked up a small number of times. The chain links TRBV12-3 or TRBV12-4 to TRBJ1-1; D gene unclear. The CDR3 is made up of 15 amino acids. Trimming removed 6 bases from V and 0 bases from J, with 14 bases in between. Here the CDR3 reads CASRPGRVMNTEAFF. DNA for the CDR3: TGTGCCAGCAGACCCGGACGCGTCATGAACACTGAAGCTTTCTTT.

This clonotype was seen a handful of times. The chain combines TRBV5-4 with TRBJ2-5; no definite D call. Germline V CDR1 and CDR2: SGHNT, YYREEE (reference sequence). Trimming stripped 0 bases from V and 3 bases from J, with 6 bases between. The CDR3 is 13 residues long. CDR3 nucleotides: TGTGCCAGCAGCTTGGTCGTAGAAGAGACCCAGTACTTC. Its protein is CASSLVVEETQYF.

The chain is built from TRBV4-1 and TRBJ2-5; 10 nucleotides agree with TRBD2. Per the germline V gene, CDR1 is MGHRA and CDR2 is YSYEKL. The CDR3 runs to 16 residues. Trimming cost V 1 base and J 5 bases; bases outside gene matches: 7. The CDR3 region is CASSQGLAGAGETQYF. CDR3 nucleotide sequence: TGCGCCAGCAGCCAAGGTCTAGCGGGGGCTGGGGAGACCCAGTACTTC.

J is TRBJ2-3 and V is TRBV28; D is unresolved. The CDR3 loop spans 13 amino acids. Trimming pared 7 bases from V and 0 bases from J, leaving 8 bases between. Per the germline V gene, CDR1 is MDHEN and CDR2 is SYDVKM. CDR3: CASTPASTDTQYF. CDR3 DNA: TGTGCCAGCACCCCGGCTAGCACAGATACGCAGTATTTT.

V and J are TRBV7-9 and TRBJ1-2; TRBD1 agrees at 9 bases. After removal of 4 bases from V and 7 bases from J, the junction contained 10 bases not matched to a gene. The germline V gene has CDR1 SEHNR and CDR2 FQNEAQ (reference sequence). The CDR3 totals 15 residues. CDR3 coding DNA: TGTGCCAGCAGCTCGACAACAGGGGGCGAGGGTGGCTACACCTTC. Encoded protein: CASSSTTGGEGGYTF.